This T cell receptor (beta chain) originates from a study of neoadjuvant nivolumab and ipilimumab in lung cancer. This clone rates as large. With V trimmed by 0 bases and J by 0 bases, 0 bases remained unmatched. In germline, CDR1 is SGHNT, CDR2 YYREEE (reference sequence). The CDR3 spans 14 residues. Here immunoSEQ multiplex PCR was the method, and the copy in TCRdb shows in-frame clones only, minus some. This sample has over 950 clones; roughly four fifths occur once, and the top ten carry more than 6%. This clonotype originated in an adult with non-small cell lung cancer. The chain uses TRBV5-4 and TRBJ2-7, with 7 bases aligning to TRBD1. Material: adjacent normal lung tissue, obtained after neoadjuvant nivolumab, alone or with ipilimumab, at or shortly before surgery. The CDR3 spells CASSLGQGSYEQYF. The CDR3 bases are TGTGCCAGCAGCTTGGGACAGGGCTCCTACGAGCAGTACTTC.